A single sample is the source of the 27 T cell receptor beta chains below, sequenced in a study of cytomegalovirus exposure and HLA in healthy donors. Both 60 Vbeta primers and 13 Jbeta primers went into the PCR. Sequencing used immunoSEQ multiplex PCR; TCRdb keeps in-frame clones, though not all of them. The sample has 140,000 to 150,000 clones, 65% to 75% seen once; the top ten hold about 4.7%. Sequencing was done on a sample of PBMCs. These receptors all stem from a man aged 55 to 70 in good health and CMV-seronegative.

The chain carries TRBV11-3 and TRBJ1-1; 8 nucleotides match TRBD1. V shed 3 bases and J 1 base; nucleotides not matched to a gene: 1. Germline V gene sequence: CDR1 SGHNT, CDR2 YENEEA. The CDR3 has 14 residues. CDR3 DNA sequence: TGTGCCAGCAGCTTTGGACAGGGGAACACTGAAGCTTTCTTT. Translation gives CASSFGQGNTEAFF.

This clone was seen more than once but under ten times. J is TRBJ2-2 and V is TRBV19, with TRBD1 matching 8 bases. The V and J ends lost 9 bases and 3 bases, in that order; junction bases with no gene match: 6. The CDR3 has 14 residues. Germline CDR1 reads LNHDA; CDR2 reads SQIVND (reference sequence). The CDR3 spells CASWDRTYTGELFF. The DNA of the CDR3 is TGTGCCAGCTGGGACAGGACGTACACCGGGGAGCTGTTTTTT. The whole variable domain, remainder taken from reference TRBV19 and TRBJ2-2, is DGGITQSPKYLFRKEGQNVTLSCEQNLNHDAMYWYRQDPGQGLRLIYYSQIVNDFQKGDIAEGYSVSREKKESFPLTVTSAQKNPTAFYLCASWDRTYTGELFFGEGSRLTVL.

The chain links TRBV28 to TRBJ2-1; 10 nucleotides agree with TRBD2. This CDR3 contains 15 residues. The J segment lost 6 bases and the V segment lost 6 bases, leaving 8 bases of the junction unmatched. The germline V gene has CDR1 MDHEN and CDR2 SYDVKM. CDR3 loop: CASSTFSGRINEQFF. The CDR3 DNA reads as TGTGCCAGCAGCACTTTTAGCGGGAGGATCAATGAGCAGTTCTTC.

The chain carries TRBV6-5 and TRBJ1-2; TRBD1 matches 10 bases. Per the germline V gene, CDR1 is MNHEY and CDR2 is SVGAGI. This CDR3 region has 13 residues. J gave up 8 bases and V 6 bases, and 6 bases lay outside the gene matches. CDR3 bases: TGTGCCAGCAGACGACAGGGGGCGAGGGGCTACACCTTC. Its protein is CASRRQGARGYTF.

The CDR3: CASSFTRPSNEKLFF. The DNA for the CDR3 is TGTGCCAGCAGCTTCACCAGGCCCTCTAATGAAAAACTGTTTTTT. The chain couples TRBV7-4 to TRBJ1-4; D gene uncertain. This CDR3 comprises 15 residues. Germline CDR1 reads SGHVT; CDR2 reads SQSDAQ. Trimming removed 3 bases at V and 3 bases at J, with 11 bases between.

The chain couples TRBV15 to TRBJ2-5, with D tentatively TRBD1 (6 bases). The CDR3 covers 14 residues. V lost 2 bases, J lost 5 bases, and 12 bases lay in between. Germline values: CDR1 LNHNV, CDR2 YYDKDF (reference sequence). The CDR3 coding sequence is TGTGCCACCAGCAGATATTACAGGGCTGAGACCCAGTACTTC. Protein sequence: CATSRYYRAETQYF.

This clone appeared a few times. This chain joins TRBV19 and TRBJ1-3, with a possible D match to TRBD1 (6 bases). The CDR3 totals 15 residues. Germline V gene lookup returns CDR1 LNHDA and CDR2 SQIVND (reference sequence). V was shortened by 4 bases and J by 0 bases, with 10 bases between the two germline ends. CDR3 protein: CASSTWDNSGNTIYF. CDR3 DNA sequence: TGTGCCAGTAGTACATGGGACAACTCTGGAAACACCATATATTTT.

This clone appeared a few times. The chain is built from TRBV6-1 and TRBJ2-7; D is unresolved. Germline values: CDR1 MNHNS, CDR2 SASEGT. This CDR3 contains 11 residues. Trimming removed 3 bases at V and 3 bases at J, with 3 bases between. CDR3 amino acids: CASSDRYEQYF. CDR3 DNA sequence: TGTGCCAGCAGTGACCGCTACGAGCAGTACTTC.

This chain links TRBV9 with TRBJ2-2, with 7 bases lining up with TRBD1. Germline CDR1 is SGDLS and CDR2 is YYNGEE. CDR3 size: 15 residues. Trimming at V came to 2 bases and at J to 1 base, leaving 2 bases not matched to a gene. The CDR3 sequence: CASSVDRENTGELFF. The CDR3 bases are TGTGCCAGCAGCGTTGACAGGGAGAACACCGGGGAGCTGTTTTTT.

In this sample, this clone turned up once. The V call is TRBV2, the J call TRBJ2-2; 9 bases match TRBD1. The CDR3 loop spans 15 amino acids. J lost 4 bases, V lost 6 bases, and 6 bases had no gene match. The germline V gene encodes CDR1 SNHLY and CDR2 FYNNEI. DNA of the CDR3: TGTGCCAGCAGGGGAGACAGGGGGATCACCGGGGAGCTGTTTTTT. It codes for CASRGDRGITGELFF.

This clone was detected a few times. J is TRBJ2-7 and V is TRBV30, with TRBD2 identical over 9 bases. With V trimmed by 8 bases and J by 6 bases, 11 bases remained unmatched. CDR3 length: 13 residues. Germline-derived CDR1 and CDR2 are GTSNPN and SVGIG (reference sequence). The CDR3 nucleotides read TGTGCCGGAGGGCGGGAGGGCCAGGGCGAGCAGTACTTC. Translation: CAGGREGQGEQYF. The variable domain in full, with the rest retrieved from reference TRBV30 and TRBJ2-7, is SQTIHQWPATLVQPVGSPLSLECTVEGTSNPNLYWYRQAAGRGLQLLFYSVGIGQISSEVPQNLSASRPQDRQFILSSKKLLLSDSGFYLCAGGREGQGEQYFGPGTRLTVT.

The genes are TRBV30 and TRBJ2-5; 10 bases match TRBD2. Germline CDR1 and CDR2: GTSNPN and SVGIG (reference sequence). V shed 3 bases, J shed 4 bases, and the junction held 5 bases outside the gene matches. This CDR3 comprises 14 residues. The CDR3 loop is CAWRRAGGGETQYF. Written as DNA, the CDR3 is TGTGCCTGGAGGCGAGCGGGAGGGGGAGAGACCCAGTACTTC.

The CDR3: CASSSQGNQNIQYF. DNA for the CDR3: TGCGCCAGCAGCTCCCAGGGGAATCAAAACATTCAGTACTTC. The rearrangement joins TRBV5-1 to TRBJ2-4, with D perhaps TRBD1 (6 bases). The CDR3 runs 14 residues. The germline CDR1 and CDR2 sequences are SGHRS and YFSETQ. V gave up 3 bases and J gave up 5 bases, with 12 bases separating them.

This clone was counted a few times. V usage is TRBV5-1 and J usage is TRBJ2-1; 10 nucleotides match TRBD2. CDR1 is SGHRS, CDR2 YFSETQ, per germline. This CDR3 comprises 16 residues. Trimming removed 2 bases from V and 2 bases from J; junction bases left unmatched: 4. DNA for the CDR3: TGCGCCAGCAGCTTCGAGACTAGCGGGCCCTACAATGAGCAGTTCTTC. Its protein product is CASSFETSGPYNEQFF.

This chain connects TRBV29-1 to TRBJ2-3; 7 nucleotides agree with TRBD1. The CDR3 length is 16 residues. Germline values: CDR1 SQVTM, CDR2 ANQGSEA. Trimming took 1 base from V and 4 from J; bases not matched to a gene: 11. The CDR3 sequence: CSVEGSRQGRADTQYF. In nucleotides, the CDR3 is TGCAGCGTTGAAGGGTCCCGACAGGGCAGGGCAGATACGCAGTATTTT.

This clone has more than one count but fewer than ten. V gene TRBV28 combines with J gene TRBJ2-5; D may be TRBD2 (6 bases). V was clipped by 7 bases and J by 5 bases, with 20 bases between them. Per the germline V gene, CDR1 is MDHEN and CDR2 is SYDVKM. The CDR3 consists of 15 residues. The CDR3 reads CASTPGGGTEETQYF. CDR3 bases: TGTGCCAGCACCCCGGGCGGCGGGACTGAGGAGACCCAGTACTTC.

The chain combines TRBV11-1 with TRBJ2-5, with a possible D match to TRBD1 (5 bases). The germline V gene encodes CDR1 SGHAT and CDR2 FQDESV (reference sequence). CDR3 length equals 15 residues. Trimming cost V 3 bases and J 7 bases, with 18 bases left between them. CDR3 loop: CASSLSQTQGGTQYF. CDR3 bases: TGTGCCAGCAGCTTGAGCCAGACCCAGGGCGGGACCCAGTACTTC.

The rearrangement joins TRBV30 to TRBJ2-7; the match to TRBD1 covers 10 bases. This CDR3 has 13 residues. With 7 bases clipped from V and 5 bases from J, the junction kept 8 bases outside the gene matches. The germline V gene has CDR1 GTSNPN and CDR2 SVGIG (reference sequence). CDR3 sequence reads: CALLRGQGDEQYF. In nucleotides, the CDR3 is TGTGCCTTGCTTCGAGGACAGGGGGACGAGCAGTACTTC.

The chain uses TRBV10-2 and TRBJ1-1; 10 nucleotides align to TRBD1. Germline CDR1 WSHSY, CDR2 SAAADI. The CDR3 is made up of 14 amino acids. The V gene end was trimmed by 6 bases and the J gene end by 8 bases; junction bases not matched to a gene: 9. The CDR3: CASSRTGGPFEAFF. The CDR3 nucleotides are TGCGCCAGCAGCCGGACAGGGGGACCCTTCGAAGCTTTCTTT.

The chain joins TRBV5-1 to TRBJ1-5, with 7 bases lining up with TRBD1. After removal of 4 bases from V and 2 bases from J, the junction contained 3 bases not matched to a gene. Germline V gives CDR1 SGHRS, CDR2 YFSETQ. This CDR3 contains 14 residues. The CDR3 region has the DNA TGCGCCAGCAGCACTGGACAGGGCAATCAGCCCCAGCATTTT. This sequence encodes CASSTGQGNQPQHF. The full variable domain, with the rest looked up from reference TRBV5-1 and TRBJ1-5, is KAGVTQTPRYLIKTRGQQVTLSCSPISGHRSVSWYQQTPGQGLQFLFEYFSETQRNKGNFPGRFSGRQFSNSRSEMNVSTLELGDSALYLCASSTGQGNQPQHFGDGTRLSIL.

The chain recombines TRBV6-6 with TRBJ1-3, with TRBD1 matching 9 bases. Losses at the gene ends were 5 bases for V and 2 bases for J; bases not matched to a gene: 1. The CDR3 is 14 amino acids. Germline CDR1 reads MNHNY; CDR2 reads SVGAGI (reference sequence). The CDR3 here is CASSGDRAGNTIYF. In DNA form, the CDR3 reads TGTGCCAGCAGTGGGGACAGGGCTGGAAACACCATATATTTT.

This chain uses TRBV19 with TRBJ1-1; 7 positions agree with TRBD1. V shed 5 bases and J 0 bases; nucleotides not matched to a gene: 27. Germline CDR1 is LNHDA and CDR2 is SQIVND (reference sequence). There are 22 residues in the CDR3. This CDR3 is CASSSNLRDSSRIGIMNTEAFF. The DNA of the CDR3 is TGTGCCAGTAGTTCGAATCTCCGGGACAGCTCGAGGATTGGTATTATGAACACTGAAGCTTTCTTT.

The chain joins TRBV5-1 to TRBJ1-2; TRBD1 agrees at 8 bases. Per the germline V gene, CDR1 is SGHRS and CDR2 is YFSETQ. The CDR3 runs to 16 residues. V dropped 0 bases and J dropped 7; count of bases not matched to a gene: 11. The CDR3 DNA reads as TGCGCCAGCAGCTTGGCCCTGGACAGGGTGCGGAGTGGCTACACCTTC. It specifies CASSLALDRVRSGYTF.

The chain recombines TRBV29-1 with TRBJ1-2; D unresolved. The V gene lost 4 bases and the J gene lost 2 bases, with 5 bases spanning the gap. From germline, CDR1 is SQVTM and CDR2 ANQGSEA. The length of the CDR3 is 11 residues. CDR3 loop: CSVVQNYGYTF. As DNA, the CDR3 is TGCAGCGTTGTGCAGAACTATGGCTACACCTTC.

This chain connects TRBV30 to TRBJ1-5, with 8 bases identical to TRBD1. The junction had 2 bases not matched to a gene; V was cut back by 0 bases and J by 4 bases. CDR1 GTSNPN and CDR2 SVGIG come from the germline V gene (reference sequence). This CDR3 region has 14 residues. The CDR3 loop reads CAWSVGQGNQPQHF. The CDR3 region has the DNA TGTGCCTGGAGTGTTGGACAGGGAAATCAGCCCCAGCATTTT.

This clone was seen just once. The chain couples TRBV25-1 to TRBJ1-5, with TRBD1 matching over 7 bases. The junction had 1 base not matched to a gene; V was cut back by 0 bases and J by 5 bases. There are 14 residues in the CDR3. Looked up from germline, CDR1 is MGHDK and CDR2 is SYGVNS. Written as DNA, the CDR3 is TGTGCCAGCAGTGAATACGGACAGGATCAGCCCCAGCATTTT. This gives the protein CASSEYGQDQPQHF.

This chain connects TRBV30 to TRBJ1-2; D may be TRBD1 (6 bases). Between the trimmed V and J ends, which lost 2 bases and 11 bases, there was a span of 18 bases. The length of the CDR3 is 13 residues. CDR1 GTSNPN and CDR2 SVGIG come from the germline V gene (reference sequence). The CDR3 protein is CAWSHRTGWWYTF. The CDR3 region has the DNA TGTGCCTGGAGTCATAGAACAGGGTGGTGGTACACCTTC.